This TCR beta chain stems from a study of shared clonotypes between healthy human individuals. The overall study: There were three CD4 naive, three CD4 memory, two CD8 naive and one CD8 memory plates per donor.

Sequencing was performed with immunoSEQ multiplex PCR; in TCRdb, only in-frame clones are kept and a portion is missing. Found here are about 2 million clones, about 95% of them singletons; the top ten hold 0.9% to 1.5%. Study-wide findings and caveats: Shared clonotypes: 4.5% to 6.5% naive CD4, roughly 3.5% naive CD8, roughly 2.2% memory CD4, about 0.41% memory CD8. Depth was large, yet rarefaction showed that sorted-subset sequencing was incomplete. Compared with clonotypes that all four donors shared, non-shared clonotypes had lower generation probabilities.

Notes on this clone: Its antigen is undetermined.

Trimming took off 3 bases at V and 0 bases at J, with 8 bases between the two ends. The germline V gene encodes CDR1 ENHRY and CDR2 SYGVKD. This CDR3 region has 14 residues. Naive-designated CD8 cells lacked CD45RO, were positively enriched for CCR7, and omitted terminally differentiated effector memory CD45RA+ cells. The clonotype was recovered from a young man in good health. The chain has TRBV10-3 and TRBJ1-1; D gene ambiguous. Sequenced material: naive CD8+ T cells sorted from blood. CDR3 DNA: TGTGCCATCAGTGACGAAGGGATGAACACTGAAGCTTTCTTT. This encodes CAISDEGMNTEAFF.